This T cell receptor (beta chain) was captured by sequencing in a study of cytomegalovirus exposure and HLA in healthy donors. Study-wide points: Sequences of the TCR beta chain were said to predict the HLA-A and HLA-B alleles of most subjects accurately.

About this clone: The antigen remains unidentified.

The primer mix had 60 Vbeta and 13 Jbeta primers. The data were produced by immunoSEQ multiplex PCR, yet TCRdb's version contains in-frame clones alone and is incomplete. The sample has around 150,000 clones, 76% seen once. This CDR3 comprises 14 residues. V lost 8 bases to trimming and J lost 1 base; unmatched junction nucleotides: 4. Germline V CDR1 and CDR2: SNHLY, FYNNEI. Input material: PBMCs. The receptor was derived from a man between 40 and 49 years old in good health and CMV-seronegative. The chain couples TRBV2 to TRBJ2-3; 9 bases fit TRBD1. The CDR3 coding sequence is TGTGCCAGCTACCGGGACAGGGGCACAGATACGCAGTATTTT. Its protein product is CASYRDRGTDTQYF.